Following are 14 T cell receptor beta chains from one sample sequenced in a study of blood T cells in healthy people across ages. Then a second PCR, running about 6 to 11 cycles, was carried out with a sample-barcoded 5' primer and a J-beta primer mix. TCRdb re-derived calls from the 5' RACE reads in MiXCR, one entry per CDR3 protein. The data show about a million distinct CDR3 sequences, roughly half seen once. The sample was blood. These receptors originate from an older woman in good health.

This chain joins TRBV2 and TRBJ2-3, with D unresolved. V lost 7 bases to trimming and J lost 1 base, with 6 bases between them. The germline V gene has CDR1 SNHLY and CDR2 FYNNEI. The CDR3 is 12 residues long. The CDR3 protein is CASTLGTDTQYF. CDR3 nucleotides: TGTGCCAGCACCCTCGGCACAGATACGCAGTATTTT.

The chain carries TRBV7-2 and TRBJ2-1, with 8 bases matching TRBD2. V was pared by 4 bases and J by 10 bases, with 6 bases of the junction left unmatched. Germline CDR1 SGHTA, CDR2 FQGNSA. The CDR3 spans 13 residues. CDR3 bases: TGTGCCAGCAGCTCGCGCATAGCGGGAGAGCAGTTCTTC. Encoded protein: CASSSRIAGEQFF.

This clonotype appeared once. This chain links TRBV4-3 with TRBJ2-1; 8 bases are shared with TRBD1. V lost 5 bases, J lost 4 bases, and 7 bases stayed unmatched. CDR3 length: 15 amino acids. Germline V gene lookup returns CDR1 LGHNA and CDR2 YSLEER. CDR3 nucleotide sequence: TGCGCCAGCAGCGAACGACAGGGGCGATACAATGAGCAGTTCTTC. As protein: CASSERQGRYNEQFF.

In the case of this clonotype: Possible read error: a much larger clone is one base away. Here the CDR3 reads CASSVGAGGNEQFF. DNA for the CDR3: TGTGCCAGCAGCGTGGGGGCAGGGGGGAATGAGCAGTTCTTC. V is TRBV5-5 and J is TRBJ2-1; tentative D call: TRBD1 (7 bases). The CDR3 is 14 residues long. V was cut by 4 bases and J by 7 bases, with 15 bases left in between. Per germline, CDR1 SGHKS and CDR2 YYEKEE (reference sequence).

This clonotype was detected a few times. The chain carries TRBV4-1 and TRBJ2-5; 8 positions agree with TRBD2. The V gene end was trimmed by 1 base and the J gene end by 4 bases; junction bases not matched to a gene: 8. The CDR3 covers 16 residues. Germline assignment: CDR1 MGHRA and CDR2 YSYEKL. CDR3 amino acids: CASSQGPAGVLETQYF. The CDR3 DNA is TGCGCCAGCAGCCAAGGCCCAGCGGGAGTTTTAGAGACCCAGTACTTC.

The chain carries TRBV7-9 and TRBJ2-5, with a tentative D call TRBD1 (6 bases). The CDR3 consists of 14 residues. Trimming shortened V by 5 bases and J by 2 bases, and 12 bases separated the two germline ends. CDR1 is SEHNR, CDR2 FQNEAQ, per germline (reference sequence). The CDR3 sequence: CASSEWGLQETQYF. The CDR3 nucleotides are TGTGCCAGCAGCGAATGGGGGCTTCAAGAGACCCAGTACTTC.

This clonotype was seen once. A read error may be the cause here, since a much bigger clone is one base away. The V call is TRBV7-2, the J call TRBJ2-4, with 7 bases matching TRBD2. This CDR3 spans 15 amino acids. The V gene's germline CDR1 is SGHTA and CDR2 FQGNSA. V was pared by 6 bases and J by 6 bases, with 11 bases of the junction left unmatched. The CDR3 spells CASRGDGGFGNIQYF. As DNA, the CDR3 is TGTGCCAGCAGAGGGGACGGGGGGTTCGGAAACATTCAGTACTTC.

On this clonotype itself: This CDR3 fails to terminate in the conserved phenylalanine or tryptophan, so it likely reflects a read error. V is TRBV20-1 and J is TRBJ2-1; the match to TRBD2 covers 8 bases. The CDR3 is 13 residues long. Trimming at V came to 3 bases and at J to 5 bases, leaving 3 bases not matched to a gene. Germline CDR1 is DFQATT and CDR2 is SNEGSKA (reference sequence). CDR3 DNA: TGCAGTGCTAGCGGGAGGGTGAACAATGAGCAGTTCGTC. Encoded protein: CSASGRVNNEQFV.

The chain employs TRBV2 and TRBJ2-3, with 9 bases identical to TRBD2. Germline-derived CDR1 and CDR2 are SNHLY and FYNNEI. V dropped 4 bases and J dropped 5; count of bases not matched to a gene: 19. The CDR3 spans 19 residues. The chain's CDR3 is CASSAPVSGSGSFLDTQYF. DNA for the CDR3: TGTGCCAGCAGTGCCCCCGTTAGCGGGAGTGGATCCTTTCTAGATACGCAGTATTTT. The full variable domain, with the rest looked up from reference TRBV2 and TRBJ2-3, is EPEVTQTPSHQVTQMGQEVILRCVPISNHLYFYWYRQILGQKVEFLVSFYNNEISEKSEIFDDQFSVERPDGSNFTLKIRSTKLEDSAMYFCASSAPVSGSGSFLDTQYFGPGTRLTVL.

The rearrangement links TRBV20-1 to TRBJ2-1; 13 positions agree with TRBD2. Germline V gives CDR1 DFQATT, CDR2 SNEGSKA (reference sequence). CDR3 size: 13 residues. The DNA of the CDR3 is TGCAAAACAGGACTAGCGGGAGTACGTGAGCAGTTCTTC. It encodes CKTGLAGVREQFF.

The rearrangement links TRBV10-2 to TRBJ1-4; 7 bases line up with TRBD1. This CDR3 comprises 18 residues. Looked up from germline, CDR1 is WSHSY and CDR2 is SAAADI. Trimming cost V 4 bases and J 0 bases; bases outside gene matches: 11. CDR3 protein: CASSATGTALPTNEKLFF. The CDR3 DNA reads TGCGCCAGCAGTGCTACCGGGACAGCCCTTCCAACTAATGAAAAACTGTTTTTT.

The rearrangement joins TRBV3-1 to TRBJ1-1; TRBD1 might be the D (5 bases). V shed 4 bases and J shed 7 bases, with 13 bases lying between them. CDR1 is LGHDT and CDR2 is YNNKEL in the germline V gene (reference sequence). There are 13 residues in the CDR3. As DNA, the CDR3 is TGTGCCAGCAGCCTTGGGACGGGGTTTGAAGCTTTCTTT. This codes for CASSLGTGFEAFF.

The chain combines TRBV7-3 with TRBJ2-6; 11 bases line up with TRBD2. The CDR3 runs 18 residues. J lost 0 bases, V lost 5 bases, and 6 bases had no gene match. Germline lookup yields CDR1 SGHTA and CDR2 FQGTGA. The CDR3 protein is CASSPGLAAISGANVLTF. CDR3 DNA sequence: TGTGCCAGCAGCCCGGGACTAGCGGCCATCTCTGGGGCCAACGTCCTGACTTTC.

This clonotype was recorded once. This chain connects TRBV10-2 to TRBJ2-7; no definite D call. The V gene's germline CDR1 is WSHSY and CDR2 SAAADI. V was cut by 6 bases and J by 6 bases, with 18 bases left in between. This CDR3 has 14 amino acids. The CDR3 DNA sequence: TGCGCCAGCAGACAGTCCCTTGAGAGCTCCGAGCAGTACTTC. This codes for CASRQSLESSEQYF.